The entry that follows covers one T cell receptor (beta chain) sequence. Its matching antigen is unknown. V dropped 2 bases and J dropped 4 bases, with 11 bases sitting between them. CDR3 length: 14 residues. Per germline, CDR1 SEHNR and CDR2 FQNEAQ (reference sequence). The sequenced target, TCR beta, came from blood CD8+ and CD4+ T cells. Negative isolation was applied to CD8+ and CD4+ T cells, and FACS enrichment was applied to TEMRA cells. Random hexamers were used to reverse transcribe an amount of about 0.45 to 1 ug RNA. The TCR beta CDR3 was amplified by immunoSEQ multiplex PCR across 54 Vbeta, 13 Jbeta. TCRdb reanalysed the immunoSEQ multiplex PCR reads using MiXCR and keeps one entry per CDR3 protein. The table lists around 120,000 distinct CDR3 sequences, about 92% of them singletons. These data belong to a study of CD8 T cells in Susac syndrome. The study, taken as a whole, reports: The authors acknowledged that the study's TCR sequencing and HLA analysis involved relatively few individuals.

The gene calls are TRBV7-9 and TRBJ1-1; no clear D. This TCR came from a human donor with multiple sclerosis. Material for sequencing was CD4+ T cells from PBMCs. The CDR3 loop is CASSLQVSGTEAFF. The CDR3 coding sequence is TGTGCCAGCAGCTTACAGGTTTCGGGCACTGAAGCTTTCTTT.